This T cell receptor beta chain was identified during a study of shared clonotypes between healthy human individuals. Turning to the study itself: Each donor had three CD4 naive, three CD4 memory, two CD8 naive and one CD8 memory plate. Study results and caveats: The small donor group covered limited genetic and exposure diversity.

Naivety among CD8 cells was defined by CD45RO negativity and positive CCR7 selection, thereby excluding terminally differentiated effector memory CD45RA+ cells. Germline V lookup: CDR1 SEHNR, CDR2 FQNEAQ (reference sequence). The CDR3 totals 15 residues. V gave up 6 bases and J gave up 2 bases, with 17 bases separating them. About this clone itself: Antigen unknown.

Assay used: immunoSEQ multiplex PCR; TCRdb lists only in-frame clones, some missing. The table includes about 650,000 clones, about 95% detected once. The receptor comes from a woman younger than 45 in good health. The rearrangement uses TRBV7-9 and TRBJ2-7, with D possibly TRBD2 on 5 matching bases. The sample was naive CD8+ T cells sorted from blood. This CDR3 is CASRRVDSATYEQYF. CDR3 DNA: TGTGCCAGCAGGAGGGTGGATAGCGCTACCTACGAGCAGTACTTC.